The source of this TCR beta chain is a study of multiple sclerosis patients with progressive multifocal leukoencephalopathy (dated by TCRdb to about 2019). For the study in its entirety: The study examined peripheral T and B cells of MS patients who developed PML (4 under natalizumab, 1 after alemtuzumab) and treated patients who did not. A couple of patients on natalizumab who later developed PML were tracked over time from before therapy, through 6 and 12 months, up to PML onset. The study was designed to detect JC virus-specific or public T-cell expansions arising at the time of PML onset.

Comment on this clone: Its binding antigen is unknown. No per-base quality is available; no much larger clone lies one base away.

TRB CDR3 regions were amplified from genomic DNA with the immunoSEQ two-step multiplex PCR at survey-level depth. To estimate template counts and remove amplification bias, each PCR was spiked with synthetic inline TR CDR3 controls covering all V-J pairings. Reads went through processing to reduce amplification and sequencing bias, and quantification was done against synthetic TR CDR3 analogs. In the source study's methods: Raw data were processed in ImmunoSEQ Analyzer, with out-of-frame sequences and CDR3s containing stop codons removed, and gene names were assigned according to IMGT nomenclature. Repertoire diversity was summarized as normalized Shannon entropy, defined as 1 minus Pielou's evenness. Two TRB sequences were counted as identical only if the two sequences had the same V gene, J gene and CDR3. Public PML clonotypes were CDR3s shared by two or more PML-onset samples but absent earlier, in controls, and in public databases. Skylign with the observed count method was used to analyze CDR3 amino acid composition at each position. TCRdb obtained this table from immuneACCESS and retained in-frame rearrangements with V and J assigned. These tables miss some clones; where compared with another copy, unresolved V genes account for less than half of the shortfall, and the remainder is unexplained. D and trimming were read from the DNA, whereas the V and J calls and clone size are those reported in that table. Present in this sample are approximately 29,000 clones, roughly 85% of which were seen just once. The ten largest clonotypes hold roughly 12% of the sample.

The meaning of the sample's time point label: time of PML onset. In the paper's terms, the treatment or condition label means: on natalizumab therapy at sampling. Diagnosis of PML relied on clinical and MRI findings, with confirmation coming from detection of JC virus DNA in cerebrospinal fluid. In the natalizumab-treated patients, PML developed after between 16 and 56 months of natalizumab therapy. Every listed patient had earlier received interferon beta, and every PML patient was female. Blood samples at T3 were obtained at the time of PML onset. Isolation of peripheral blood mononuclear cells was performed by Ficoll-Hypaque density gradient centrifugation. Study-level results and caveats: Less diverse TRB repertoires in most PML patients were suggested by lower normalized Shannon entropy, whereas values near 1 were observed in the natalizumab-treated controls. Given the small, descriptive cohort, it remained unclear whether the study findings reflect JC virus infection or general immunocompromise. Analysis was limited to peripheral blood, even though cerebrospinal fluid or brain lymphocytes might be more informative for natalizumab-associated PML. TRB clones with frequency above 0.5% were observed only in PML patients, but the clones expanded at PML onset were found to be already present before and during natalizumab therapy. No common TRBV or TRBJ gene usage or preferential TRBV-TRBJ pairings were detected when PML developed.

As encoded in the germline V gene, CDR1 is MNHEY while CDR2 is SVGAGI. V and J are truncated by 2 bases and 6 bases respectively, leaving an intervening sequence of 13 bases. The CDR3 goes from the cysteine to the phenylalanine over 14 residues. Of the read, only the CDR3 DNA is kept; its 42 bases are in frame from base 1. The source of this sequence is a woman aged 25 to 39 with progressive multifocal leukoencephalopathy. The sample here was PBMCs, taken from a patient treated with natalizumab. The sequence is built from TRBV6-5 and TRBJ1-2; tentative D gene TRBD1, with 6 bases matching. The DNA sequence follows: TGTGCCAGCAGTTACACCGGGGGCCCTGATGGCTACACCTTC. Its protein is CASSYTGGPDGYTF.